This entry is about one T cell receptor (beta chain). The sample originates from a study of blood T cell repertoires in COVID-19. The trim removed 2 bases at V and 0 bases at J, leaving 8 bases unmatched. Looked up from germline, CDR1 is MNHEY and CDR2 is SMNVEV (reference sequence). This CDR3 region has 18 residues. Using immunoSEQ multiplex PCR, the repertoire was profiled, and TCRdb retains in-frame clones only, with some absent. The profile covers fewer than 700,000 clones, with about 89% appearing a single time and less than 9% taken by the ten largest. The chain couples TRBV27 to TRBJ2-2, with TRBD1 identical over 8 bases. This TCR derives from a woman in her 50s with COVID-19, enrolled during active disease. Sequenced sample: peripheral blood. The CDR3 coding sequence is TGTGCCAGCAGTTTAAGTCCCGGGACAGGAGCGAACACCGGGGAGCTGTTTTTT. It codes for CASSLSPGTGANTGELFF.